This T cell receptor (beta chain) emerged from a study of tumor-infiltrating lymphocytes in glioblastoma multiforme. This clonotype was seen repeatedly, ten times or more. TCRB libraries came from RNA via three nested multiplex PCR rounds. These TCRB libraries lack any described unique molecular identifiers. TCRdb reanalysed the multiplex PCR reads using MiXCR and keeps one entry per CDR3 protein. Among approximately 13,000 distinct CDR3 sequences listed, 65% to 70% were seen once. The sequencing input was brain tumor tissue. The origin of this receptor is a male donor with glioblastoma.

CDR3 sequence (DNA): TGTGCCAGCAGTGACGCGTCCTCCTACGAGCAGTACTTC. Its translation: CASSDASSYEQYF. V usage is TRBV2 and J usage is TRBJ2-7, with D uncertain. Germline V lookup: CDR1 SNHLY, CDR2 FYNNEI. Trimming stripped 3 bases from V and 0 bases from J, with 6 bases between. This CDR3 has 13 residues.